This entry features one T cell receptor (beta chain) sequence. MiXCR, applied by TCRdb to the RT-PCR reads, yields one record per CDR3 protein. Found here are around 700,000 distinct CDR3 sequences, more than 13% of them singletons; the top ten hold 3.6%. Sequencing input: memory CD4+ T cells from blood. This receptor was taken from a female donor in good health, serving as a healthy control.

CDR3 region: CASSLRASGVYNEQFF. CDR3 bases: TGCGCCAGCAGCTTGCGTGCTAGCGGGGTTTACAATGAGCAGTTCTTC. V is TRBV5-1 and J is TRBJ2-1; 9 bases match TRBD2. Trimming at V came to 1 base and at J to 4 bases, leaving 6 bases not matched to a gene. In germline, CDR1 is SGHRS, CDR2 YFSETQ. This CDR3 is 16 amino acids long.